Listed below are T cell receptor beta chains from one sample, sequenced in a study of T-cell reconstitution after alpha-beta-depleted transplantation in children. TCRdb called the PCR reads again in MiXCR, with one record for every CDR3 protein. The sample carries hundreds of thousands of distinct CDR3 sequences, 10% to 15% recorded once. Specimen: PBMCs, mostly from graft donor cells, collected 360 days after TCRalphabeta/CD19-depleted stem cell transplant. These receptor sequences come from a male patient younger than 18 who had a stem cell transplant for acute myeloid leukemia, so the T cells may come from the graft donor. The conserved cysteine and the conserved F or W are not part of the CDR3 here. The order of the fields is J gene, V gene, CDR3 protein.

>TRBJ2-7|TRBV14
ASSLAVSSGRSYEQY
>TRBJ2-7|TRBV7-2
ASSLAVGPYEQY
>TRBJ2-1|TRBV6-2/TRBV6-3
ASTQGRYNEQF
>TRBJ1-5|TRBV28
ASSSGTPVFNQPQH
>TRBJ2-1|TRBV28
ASSLKLGFYNEQF
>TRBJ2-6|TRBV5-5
ASSLTGTSSGANVLT
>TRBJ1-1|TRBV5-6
ASSLGGTGQAF
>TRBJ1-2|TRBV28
ASTQGTYGYT
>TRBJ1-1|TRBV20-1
SARLAGRMSTEAF
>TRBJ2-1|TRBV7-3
ASSALGISNEQF
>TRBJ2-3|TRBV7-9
ASSPRGTPGSTDTQY
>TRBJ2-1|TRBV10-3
AISGLDRGRAYNEQF
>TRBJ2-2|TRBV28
ASSFEMPNTGELF
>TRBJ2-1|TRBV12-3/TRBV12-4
ASSRRLAGVSYNEQF
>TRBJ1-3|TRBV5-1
ASSSGTGAGNTIY
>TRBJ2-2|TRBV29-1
SVPARANTGELF
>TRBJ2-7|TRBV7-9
ASSSLAQEQY
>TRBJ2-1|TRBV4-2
ASSQEITGLYNEQF
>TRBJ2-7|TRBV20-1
SARRDRGP
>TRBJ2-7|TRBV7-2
ASSYLHRLRGQY
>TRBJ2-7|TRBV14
ASSQHLTYEQY
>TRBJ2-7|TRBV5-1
ASSPYLSYEQY
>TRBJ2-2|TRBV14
ASSQEVKTSGRHTGELF
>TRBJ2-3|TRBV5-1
ASRRDRGIDTQY
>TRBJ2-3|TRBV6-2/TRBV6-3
ASSELGGSTDTQY
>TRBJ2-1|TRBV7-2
ASSLEPLAGMNEQF
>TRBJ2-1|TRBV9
ASSVSWWGREGYNEQF
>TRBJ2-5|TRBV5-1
ASGLAGEETQY
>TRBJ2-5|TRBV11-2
ASSFRREQETQY
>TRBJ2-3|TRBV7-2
ASRPRLAGMITDTQY
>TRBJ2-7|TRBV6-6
ASTATASEQY
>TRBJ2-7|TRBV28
ASSVGVPPYEQY
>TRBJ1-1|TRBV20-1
SASRRGPTEAF
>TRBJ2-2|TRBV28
ASSPRAGELF
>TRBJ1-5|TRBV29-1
SVGKGQGNQPQH
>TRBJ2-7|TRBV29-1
SVPLPGPYEQY
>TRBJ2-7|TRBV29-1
SAWGQDNYEQY
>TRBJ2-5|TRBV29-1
ASPGQGGETQY
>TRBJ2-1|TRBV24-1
ATSDFEGQGFDEQF
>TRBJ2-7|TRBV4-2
ASSQWPGTGGDEQY
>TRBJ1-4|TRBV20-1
SAKTTNEKLF
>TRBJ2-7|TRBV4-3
ASSQDTRPVTYEQY
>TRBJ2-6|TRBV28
ASSLPGLSSGANVLT
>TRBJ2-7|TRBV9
ASSVGDPNYEQY
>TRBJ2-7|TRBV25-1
ASRGRLYEQY
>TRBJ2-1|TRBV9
ASSGRGGLGSYNEQF
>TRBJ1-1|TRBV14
ASSRERGLAAAF
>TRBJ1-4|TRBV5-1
ASSLMGRGISNEKLF
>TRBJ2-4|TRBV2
ASGTGGLAKNIQY
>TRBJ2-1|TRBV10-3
AISGIAGGPYNEQF
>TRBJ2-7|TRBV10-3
AISESFGISYEQY
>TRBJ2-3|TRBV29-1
SAPSPTSGGSTDTQY
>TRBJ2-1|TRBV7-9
ASTSQDLAPKDNEQF
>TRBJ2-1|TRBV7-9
AGPGVQF
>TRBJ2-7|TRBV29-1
SVPGQEDGYEQY
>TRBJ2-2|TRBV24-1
ATSDLGLNTGELF
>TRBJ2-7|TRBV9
ASSLGSQGSYEQY
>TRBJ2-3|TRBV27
ASSFTSGVGTQY
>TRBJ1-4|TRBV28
ASTQSGTGGVKLF